This is a list of T cell receptor beta chains from one sample in a study of graft-versus-host responses after intestinal transplantation. The assay was immunoSEQ multiplex PCR, and TCRdb's table has in-frame clones only and misses some. The sample includes about 88,000 clones, roughly 90% of them seen just once. Their cognate antigens are unknown. The sequencing here drew on unstimulated CD4+ T cells sorted from spleen or lymph node cells, taken before intestinal transplant. These receptors originate from a human donor who received an intestinal transplant. CDR3s include the opening cysteine and the closing phenylalanine or tryptophan. The D gene is left open where the match is weak. Part of the rows lack a size; the others show once, few, many or a class for expanded clones.

V	D	size	J	DNA	CDR3
TRBV5-1	NA	NA	TRBJ2-3	TGCGCCAGCACCTGGACTGCAGACTACGGCACAGATACGCAGTATTTT	CASTWTADYGTDTQYF
TRBV4-2	NA	NA	TRBJ1-4	TGTGCCAGCAGCCAAGATGGGCGGGATAATGAAAAACTGTTTTTT	CASSQDGRDNEKLFF
TRBV19	TRBD1	NA	TRBJ1-2	TGTGCCAGTAGTATTGACAGGGGCGGCTATGGCTACACCTTC	CASSIDRGGYGYTF
TRBV9	TRBD2	once	TRBJ2-1	TGTGCCAGCAGCGCTCACGGGGGACTAGGGTACAATGAGCAGTTCTTC	CASSAHGGLGYNEQFF
TRBV9	NA	NA	TRBJ1-2	TGTGCCAGCAGCCCAGCGGGTGGCTACACCTTC	CASSPAGGYTF
TRBV13	NA	NA	TRBJ1-6	TGTGCCAGCAGCTTCGAGGGCTCACCCCTCCACTTT	CASSFEGSPLHF
TRBV2	NA	NA	TRBJ1-2	TGTGCCCTCGGGGGTAACTATGGCTACACCTTC	CALGGNYGYTF
TRBV5-6	TRBD1	few	TRBJ1-2	TGTGCCAGCAGCTTTGGGGACAGGGGGCATGGCTACACCTTC	CASSFGDRGHGYTF
TRBV15	NA	once	TRBJ1-5	TGTGCCACCCATGGGCAGCTGAATCAGCCCCAGCATTTT	CATHGQLNQPQHF
TRBV19	NA	NA	TRBJ1-5	TGTGCCAGTAGCGACAGAGATAGCAATCAGCCCCAGCATTTT	CASSDRDSNQPQHF
TRBV7-6	TRBD2	NA	TRBJ2-3	TGTGCCAGCAGCTTCGAGCGGGGGTTTGATACGCAGTATTTT	CASSFERGFDTQYF
TRBV5-1	TRBD2	NA	TRBJ2-7	TGCGCCAGCAGCTTTCAGGTAGCGGGGGCGACCTACGAGCAGTACTTC	CASSFQVAGATYEQYF
TRBV18	TRBD1	once	TRBJ1-1	TGTGCCAGCTCGTCCACAGGGGGGGACACTGAAGCTTTCTTT	CASSSTGGDTEAFF
TRBV4-1	NA	NA	TRBJ1-4	TGCGCCAGCAGCCAATCCGAGGTCATACCAACTAATGAAAAACTGTTTTTT	CASSQSEVIPTNEKLFF